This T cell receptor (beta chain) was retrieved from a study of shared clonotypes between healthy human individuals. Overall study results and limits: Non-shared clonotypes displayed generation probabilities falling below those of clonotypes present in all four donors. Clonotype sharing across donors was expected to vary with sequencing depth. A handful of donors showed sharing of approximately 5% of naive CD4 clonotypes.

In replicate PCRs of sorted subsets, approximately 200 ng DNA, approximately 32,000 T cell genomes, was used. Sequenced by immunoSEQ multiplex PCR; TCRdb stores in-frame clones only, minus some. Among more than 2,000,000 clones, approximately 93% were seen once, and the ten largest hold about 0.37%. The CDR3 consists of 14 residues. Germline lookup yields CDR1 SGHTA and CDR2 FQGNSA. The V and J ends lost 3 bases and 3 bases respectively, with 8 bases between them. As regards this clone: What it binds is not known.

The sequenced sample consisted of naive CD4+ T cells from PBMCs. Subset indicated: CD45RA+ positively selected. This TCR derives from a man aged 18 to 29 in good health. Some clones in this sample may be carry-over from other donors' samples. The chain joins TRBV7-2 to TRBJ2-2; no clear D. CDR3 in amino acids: CASSFALHTGELFF. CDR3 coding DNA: TGTGCCAGCAGCTTTGCTCTACACACCGGGGAGCTGTTTTTT.